The 27 T cell receptor beta chains below were found in one sample sequenced in a study of blood T cell repertoires in COVID-19. The method was immunoSEQ multiplex PCR; TCRdb's version includes in-frame clones alone and lacks a portion of them. In the table there are 110,000 to 150,000 clones, more than 65% of which are singletons. The sample comprised peripheral blood. These receptors all come from a man in his 60s with active or convalescent COVID-19.

The CDR3 is CASTPQAGQGGTGELFF. CDR3 bases: TGTGCCAGCACCCCCCAGGCGGGACAGGGGGGCACCGGGGAGCTGTTTTTT. The V gene is TRBV9, the J gene TRBJ2-2, with TRBD1 matching over 11 bases. CDR3 length equals 17 residues. CDR1 SGDLS and CDR2 YYNGEE come from the germline V gene. The junction had 11 bases not matched to a gene; V was cut back by 6 bases and J by 4 bases.

This chain links TRBV7-9 with TRBJ2-3; 8 positions match TRBD1. The CDR3 consists of 14 residues. Losses at the gene ends were 8 bases for V and 1 base for J; bases not matched to a gene: 5. Germline V gives CDR1 SEHNR, CDR2 FQNEAQ (reference sequence). The CDR3 sequence is CASAKGQGTDTQYF. In DNA, the CDR3 is TGTGCCAGCGCAAAGGGACAGGGCACAGATACGCAGTATTTT.

The chain carries TRBV18 and TRBJ2-5; 9 bases match TRBD1. V dropped 2 bases and J dropped 1; count of bases not matched to a gene: 14. This CDR3 spans 19 amino acids. Germline CDR1 is KGHSH and CDR2 is LQKENI. The CDR3 sequence is CASSPGGTGRLFIQETQYF. CDR3 bases: TGTGCCAGCTCACCAGGCGGGACAGGGCGCTTATTCATCCAAGAGACCCAGTACTTC.

The V gene is TRBV19, the J gene TRBJ2-3; no clear D gene. Looked up from germline, CDR1 is LNHDA and CDR2 is SQIVND (reference sequence). CDR3 size: 13 residues. The ends were cut back, 7 bases at V and 1 base at J, with 9 bases in the middle. CDR3 nucleotides: TGTGCCAGTACCCAGGCCGGCACAGATACGCAGTATTTT. This gives the protein CASTQAGTDTQYF.

The gene calls are TRBV3-1 (or the pseudogene TRBV3-2) and TRBJ2-7; 9 bases align to TRBD2. V lost 4 bases and J lost 2; bases outside the gene matches: 18. Per germline, CDR1 LGHDT and CDR2 YNNKEL (reference sequence). The CDR3 spans 19 residues. For the CDR3, the DNA is TGTGCCAGCAGCCGAGAGAAGAGTAGCGGGAGCCTTATTACCTACGAGCAGTACGTC. Its protein product is CASSREKSSGSLITYEQYV.

This clone was observed once. The CDR3 is CASSSARGEKLFF. CDR3 coding DNA: TGTGCCAGCAGCTCCGCCCGTGGCGAAAAACTGTTTTTT. The V and J genes are TRBV5-5 and TRBJ1-4; D gene uncertain. V dropped 3 bases and J dropped 8 bases, with 11 bases sitting between them. The germline CDR1 and CDR2 sequences are SGHKS and YYEKEE (reference sequence). The CDR3 is 13 amino acids. Full variable domain (remainder filled in from reference TRBV5-5 and TRBJ1-4): DAGVTQSPTHLIKTRGQQVTLRCSPISGHKSVSWYQQVLGQGPQFIFQYYEKEERGRGNFPDRFSARQFPNYSSELNVNALLLGDSALYLCASSSARGEKLFFGSGTQLSVL.

V and J are TRBV9 and TRBJ1-5; 9 bases align to TRBD1. The CDR3 is 17 residues long. J was trimmed by 5 bases and V by 4 bases; bases with no gene match: 13. Germline V CDR1 and CDR2: SGDLS, YYNGEE. CDR3 sequence: CASSPEGRTGADQPQHF. In nucleotides, the CDR3 is TGTGCCAGCAGCCCAGAGGGCCGGACAGGGGCGGATCAGCCCCAGCATTTT.

The chain combines TRBV7-8 with TRBJ1-6; 7 nucleotides match TRBD1. J gave up 6 bases and V 1 base, and 9 bases lay outside the gene matches. There are 17 residues in the CDR3. Germline V CDR1 and CDR2: SGHVS, FQNEAQ. CDR3 protein: CASSLGPQGSGNSPLHF. DNA for the CDR3: TGTGCCAGCAGCTTAGGCCCACAGGGGTCGGGTAATTCACCCCTCCACTTT. The whole variable domain, remainder taken from reference TRBV7-8 and TRBJ1-6, is GAGVSQSPRYKVAKRGQDVALRCDPISGHVSLFWYQQALGQGPEFLTYFQNEAQLDKSGLPSDRFFAERPEGSVSTLKIQRTQQEDSAVYLCASSLGPQGSGNSPLHFGNGTRLTVT.

This chain connects TRBV7-9 to TRBJ2-1; 9 nucleotides line up with TRBD2. Germline values: CDR1 SEHNR, CDR2 FQNEAQ (reference sequence). The CDR3 is 16 residues long. The junction had 12 bases not matched to a gene; V was cut back by 5 bases and J by 7 bases. The CDR3 region is CASSPGAGGFGNEQFF. DNA for the CDR3: TGTGCCAGCAGCCCAGGAGCGGGAGGATTTGGGAATGAGCAGTTCTTC. The full variable domain, its missing parts supplied by reference TRBV7-9 and TRBJ2-1, is DTGVSQNPRHKITKRGQNVTFRCDPISEHNRLYWYRQTLGQGPEFLTYFQNEAQLEKSRLLSDRFSAERPKGSFSTLEIQRTEQGDSAMYLCASSPGAGGFGNEQFFGPGTRLTVL.

This clone was seen repeatedly, ten times or more. The chain combines TRBV19 with TRBJ1-2; TRBD1 is a possible D gene (6 bases). CDR1 is LNHDA, CDR2 SQIVND, per germline (reference sequence). V was cut by 3 bases and J by 1 base, with 18 bases left in between. This CDR3 is built from 17 residues. CDR3 in DNA: TGTGCCAGTAGTATCCCGGACAGAGGCGGCTATAACTATGGCTACACCTTC. Residues: CASSIPDRGGYNYGYTF. The full variable domain, completed using reference TRBV19 and TRBJ1-2, is DGGITQSPKYLFRKEGQNVTLSCEQNLNHDAMYWYRQDPGQGLRLIYYSQIVNDFQKGDIAEGYSVSREKKESFPLTVTSAQKNPTAFYLCASSIPDRGGYNYGYTFGSGTRLTVV.

Of note for this clone: An end of the junction differs from the germline gene, which may be a read error. This chain connects TRBV29-1 to TRBJ1-2, with 7 bases matching TRBD1. The germline V gene has CDR1 SQVTM and CDR2 ANQGSEA. The CDR3 sequence is 13 residues long. The CDR3 nucleotides read TGCAGCGCTGAAACCGGGACAGACTATGGCTACACCTTC. As protein: CSAETGTDYGYTF. Full variable domain (outside the CDR3, taken from reference TRBV29-1 and TRBJ1-2): SAVISQKPSRDICQRGTSLTIQCQVDSQVTMMFWYRQQPGQSLTLIATANQGSEATYESGFVIDKFPISRPNLTFSTLTVSNMSPEDSSIYLCSAETGTDYGYTFGSGTRLTVV.

The rearrangement joins TRBV4-3 to TRBJ1-6; D is uncertain. The length of the CDR3 is 16 residues. The V gene's germline CDR1 is LGHNA and CDR2 YSLEER. V was pared by 1 base and J by 2 bases, with 9 bases between. The DNA for the CDR3 is TGCGCCAGCAGCCAAGCGGCGGGCGCCTATAATTCACCCCTCCACTTT. Its translation: CASSQAAGAYNSPLHF.

V and J are TRBV5-4 and TRBJ1-1, with 7 bases identical to TRBD1. The junction had 8 bases not matched to a gene; V was cut back by 4 bases and J by 5 bases. CDR1 and CDR2 (germline): SGHNT, YYREEE (reference sequence). CDR3 length: 14 amino acids. DNA for the CDR3: TGTGCCAGCAGCCCGACAGGGTTCGGAACTGAAGCTTTCTTT. Translated, it gives CASSPTGFGTEAFF.

The rearrangement links TRBV2 to TRBJ1-3; D is possibly TRBD1 (5 bases). This CDR3 is 18 amino acids long. The germline V gene encodes CDR1 SNHLY and CDR2 FYNNEI. Trimming shortened V by 8 bases and J by 0 bases, and 23 bases separated the two germline ends. CDR3 nucleotide sequence: TGTGCCAGCTCTAGGGCGGGGGACCCGACCCTCTCTGGAAACACCATATATTTT. Its protein is CASSRAGDPTLSGNTIYF.

The rearrangement joins TRBV28 to TRBJ1-1; perhaps TRBD1 as D (5 bases). Germline CDR1 reads MDHEN; CDR2 reads SYDVKM. The CDR3 spans 15 residues. Trimming took off 5 bases at V and 4 bases at J, with 17 bases between the two ends. The CDR3 nucleotides are TGTGCCAGCAGTCTCCCTCGGGGGATGGGCACTGAAGCTTTCTTT. It encodes CASSLPRGMGTEAFF.

This clone was counted a single time. This chain joins TRBV27 and TRBJ1-2; 10 bases align to TRBD1. With V trimmed by 1 base and J by 5 bases, 7 bases remained unmatched. This CDR3 contains 16 residues. CDR1 and CDR2 from the germline V gene are MNHEY and SMNVEV (reference sequence). This CDR3 is CASSLWGDRGRYGYTF. The CDR3 DNA follows: TGTGCCAGCAGTTTATGGGGGGACAGGGGCAGGTATGGCTACACCTTC.

This sequence joins TRBV28 and TRBJ2-3; 8 nucleotides align to TRBD1. This CDR3 region has 18 residues. Germline lookup yields CDR1 MDHEN and CDR2 SYDVKM. V shed 7 bases and J 1 base; nucleotides not matched to a gene: 16. DNA for the CDR3: TGTGCCAGCACCGAGCTCTCGGACAGGGCTTTCGGCACAGATACGCAGTATTTT. Translation: CASTELSDRAFGTDTQYF.

V is TRBV7-2 and J is TRBJ1-5, with unresolved D. The CDR3 is 15 amino acids. Trimming pared 1 base from V and 1 base from J, leaving 8 bases between. Germline V CDR1 and CDR2: SGHTA, FQGNSA. The CDR3 sequence is CASSLVGRSNQPQHF. CDR3 DNA: TGTGCCAGCAGCTTAGTGGGCAGGAGCAATCAGCCCCAGCATTTT.

This clone came up once. The rearrangement joins TRBV5-6 to TRBJ1-1, with D maybe TRBD1 (5 bases). The CDR3 runs to 15 residues. From germline, CDR1 is SGHDT and CDR2 YYEEEE. Trimming took off 0 bases at V and 5 bases at J, with 14 bases between the two ends. The CDR3 reads CASSLERGTGTEAFF. DNA for the CDR3: TGTGCCAGCAGCTTGGAACGGGGGACCGGGACTGAAGCTTTCTTT.

The chain employs TRBV18 and TRBJ2-7, with D unclear. From germline, CDR1 is KGHSH and CDR2 LQKENI. The CDR3 length is 16 residues. V lost 1 base and J lost 4, with 17 bases in between. The CDR3, as DNA: TGTGCCAGCTCACCACTATTTTCCAGTCCTTTTTACGAGCAGTACGTC. Translated: CASSPLFSSPFYEQYV.

V is TRBV24-1 and J is TRBJ2-1, with 7 positions matching TRBD2. CDR3 length equals 15 residues. Germline values: CDR1 KGHDR, CDR2 SFDVKD. V gave up 6 bases and J gave up 6 bases; unmatched junction bases: 10. The CDR3 bases are TGTGCCACCAGTTACAGCGGGGCCCGGGGCAATGAGCAGTTCTTC. Translation gives CATSYSGARGNEQFF.

The chain employs TRBV7-2 and TRBJ2-1, with TRBD2 matching 12 bases. Germline assignment: CDR1 SGHTA and CDR2 FQGNSA. J gave up 11 bases and V 0 bases, and 8 bases lay outside the gene matches. The length of the CDR3 is 16 residues. CDR3 in DNA: TGTGCCAGCAGCTTAGCTTCTAGCGGGGGGGCCAGGAAGCAGTTCTTC. Translation: CASSLASSGGARKQFF.

This clone has just one count. The gene calls are TRBV6-6 and TRBJ2-7; 9 nucleotides align to TRBD1. This CDR3 region has 14 residues. Germline V gives CDR1 MNHNY, CDR2 SVGAGI (reference sequence). The V and J ends lost 4 bases and 5 bases, in that order; junction bases with no gene match: 6. CDR3 amino acids: CASSSGTGSHEQYF. The CDR3, as DNA: TGTGCCAGCAGTTCCGGGACAGGGAGCCACGAGCAGTACTTC.

The table lists this clone with a few counts. The chain has TRBV10-1 and TRBJ1-6, with D perhaps TRBD1 (6 bases). Germline CDR1 WNHNN, CDR2 SYGVQD (reference sequence). The CDR3 runs to 14 residues. The ends were cut back, 4 bases at V and 7 bases at J, with 11 bases in the middle. The CDR3 sequence: CASSVSGENSPLHF. For the CDR3, the DNA is TGCGCCAGCAGTGTTTCAGGGGAGAATTCACCCCTCCACTTT.

The V gene is TRBV19, the J gene TRBJ1-4; D possibly corresponds to TRBD1 (6 bases). The CDR3 loop spans 13 amino acids. Per germline, CDR1 LNHDA and CDR2 SQIVND (reference sequence). V gave up 7 bases and J gave up 5 bases, with 11 bases separating them. CDR3 sequence reads: CASMGRGNEKLFF. The CDR3 bases are TGTGCCAGTATGGGTAGGGGGAATGAAAAACTGTTTTTT.

Only a few counts were recorded for this clone. The chain recombines TRBV30 with TRBJ1-1; D remains ambiguous. The CDR3 length is 14 residues. V lost 0 bases and J 4 bases, leaving 12 bases between the germline ends. Per germline, CDR1 GTSNPN and CDR2 SVGIG (reference sequence). CDR3 region: CAWSVPPRGTEAFF. Written as DNA, the CDR3 is TGTGCCTGGAGTGTACCCCCTAGAGGCACTGAAGCTTTCTTT.

The V gene is TRBV9, the J gene TRBJ2-5; 9 nucleotides agree with TRBD2. The junction had 11 bases not matched to a gene; V was cut back by 0 bases and J by 2 bases. This CDR3 comprises 18 residues. Germline V gene lookup returns CDR1 SGDLS and CDR2 YYNGEE. The CDR3 loop is CASSVALVSGGTQETQYF. The CDR3 DNA reads as TGTGCCAGCAGCGTAGCTTTAGTGAGCGGGGGGACACAAGAGACCCAGTACTTC.